Listed below are T cell receptor beta chains from one sample, sequenced in a study of PD-1 blockade in classical Hodgkin lymphoma. Some clones are missing from TCRdb's copy, which holds only in-frame ones; the method was immunoSEQ multiplex PCR. This table has 6,000 to 8,000 clones, more than 75% appearing once. Material: CD4+ T cells from blood, obtained before the fourth cycle of nivolumab. These receptors all come from a human donor with classical Hodgkin lymphoma. The CDR3 runs from the conserved cysteine through the conserved F or W. D genes are given only for firm matches. Not every row has a clone size; where given, it reads once, few, many or a size class.

d_call: .
j_call: TRBJ2-3
v_call: TRBV11-3
clone_size: .
cdr3_aa: CASSRTSGGGPDTQYF
cdr3_nt: TGTGCCAGCAGCCGAACTAGCGGAGGGGGCCCAGATACGCAGTATTTT

d_call: .
j_call: TRBJ1-1
v_call: TRBV5-4
clone_size: .
cdr3_aa: CASSHAGQVPQAFF
cdr3_nt: TGTGCCAGCAGCCACGCGGGACAAGTCCCCCAAGCTTTCTTT

d_call: TRBD2
j_call: TRBJ2-2
v_call: TRBV5-5
clone_size: few
cdr3_aa: CASSFRLAPGELFF
cdr3_nt: TGTGCCAGCAGCTTTCGACTAGCCCCCGGGGAGCTGTTTTTT

d_call: .
j_call: TRBJ1-1
v_call: TRBV28
clone_size: .
cdr3_aa: CASSSSEYGAFF
cdr3_nt: TGTGCCAGCAGTTCGTCGGAATACGGAGCTTTCTTT

d_call: .
j_call: TRBJ2-2
v_call: TRBV5-1
clone_size: .
cdr3_aa: CASSPRTGWNTGELFF
cdr3_nt: TGCGCCAGCAGCCCCCGAACAGGGTGGAACACCGGGGAGCTGTTTTTT

d_call: .
j_call: TRBJ1-3
v_call: TRBV2
clone_size: .
cdr3_aa: CASSEITSGNTIYF
cdr3_nt: TGTGCCAGCAGTGAGATTACTTCTGGAAACACCATATATTTT

d_call: .
j_call: TRBJ2-2
v_call: TRBV15
clone_size: .
cdr3_aa: CATSRDFGELFF
cdr3_nt: TGTGCCACCAGCAGAGATTTCGGGGAGCTGTTTTTT

d_call: .
j_call: TRBJ1-1
v_call: TRBV2
clone_size: .
cdr3_aa: CASSEGPGLNTEAFF
cdr3_nt: TGTGCCAGCAGTGAAGGGCCAGGTTTGAACACTGAAGCTTTCTTT

d_call: .
j_call: TRBJ1-1
v_call: TRBV7-9
clone_size: .
cdr3_aa: CASSLGVSNTEAFF
cdr3_nt: TGTGCCAGCAGCTTAGGGGTCTCGAACACTGAAGCTTTCTTT

d_call: .
j_call: TRBJ2-3
v_call: TRBV11-2
clone_size: .
cdr3_aa: CASSLESASSTDTQYF
cdr3_nt: TGTGCCAGCAGCTTAGAGTCTGCTTCCAGCACAGATACGCAGTATTTT

d_call: .
j_call: TRBJ1-4
v_call: TRBV5-6
clone_size: .
cdr3_aa: CASSPRWGNEKLFF
cdr3_nt: TGTGCCAGCAGCCCACGTTGGGGAAATGAAAAACTGTTTTTT

d_call: .
j_call: TRBJ2-5
v_call: TRBV6-5
clone_size: .
cdr3_aa: CASRSPLQETQYF
cdr3_nt: TGTGCCAGCAGGTCCCCCCTCCAAGAGACCCAGTACTTC

d_call: TRBD1
j_call: TRBJ2-7
v_call: TRBV11-2
clone_size: .
cdr3_aa: CASSGTGRYEQYF
cdr3_nt: TGTGCCAGCAGCGGGACAGGGAGGTACGAGCAGTACTTC

d_call: .
j_call: TRBJ1-3
v_call: TRBV6-6
clone_size: few
cdr3_aa: CASSYASNTIYF
cdr3_nt: TGTGCCAGCAGTTACGCGTCTAACACCATATATTTT

d_call: TRBD1
j_call: TRBJ2-3
v_call: TRBV14
clone_size: .
cdr3_aa: CASTLGQGRGTQYF
cdr3_nt: TGTGCCAGCACCTTGGGACAGGGCCGAGGTACGCAGTATTTT

d_call: .
j_call: TRBJ2-3
v_call: TRBV4-1
clone_size: .
cdr3_aa: CASSRHSIGRGLGGQYF
cdr3_nt: TGCGCCAGCAGCCGCCACAGCATCGGGAGAGGACTCGGTGGGCAGTATTTT

d_call: TRBD1
j_call: TRBJ2-3
v_call: TRBV15
clone_size: .
cdr3_aa: CATSPSGGATDTQYF
cdr3_nt: TGTGCCACCAGTCCGTCAGGGGGCGCGACAGATACGCAGTATTTT

d_call: .
j_call: TRBJ2-7
v_call: TRBV5-6
clone_size: .
cdr3_aa: CASSLYYEQYF
cdr3_nt: TGTGCCAGCAGCCTTTATTACGAGCAGTACTTC

d_call: .
j_call: TRBJ2-1
v_call: TRBV12-5
clone_size: .
cdr3_aa: CASSPPLAPLNEQFF
cdr3_nt: TGTGCTAGTTCCCCTCCTCTGGCGCCTCTCAATGAGCAGTTCTTC

d_call: .
j_call: TRBJ2-3
v_call: TRBV19
clone_size: .
cdr3_aa: CASSIVAYRVALADTQYF
cdr3_nt: TGTGCCAGTAGTATAGTCGCCTACAGGGTAGCGTTGGCGGATACGCAGTATTTT

d_call: TRBD1
j_call: TRBJ1-1
v_call: TRBV4-1
clone_size: .
cdr3_aa: CASLSRGQQAFF
cdr3_nt: TGCGCCAGCTTAAGCAGGGGACAGCAAGCTTTCTTT

d_call: TRBD1
j_call: TRBJ2-7
v_call: TRBV5-4
clone_size: .
cdr3_aa: CASSLLQGQGREQYF
cdr3_nt: TGTGCCAGCAGCTTGCTTCAGGGACAGGGCCGCGAGCAGTACTTC

d_call: .
j_call: TRBJ1-2
v_call: TRBV28
clone_size: .
cdr3_aa: CASREGNYGYTF
cdr3_nt: TGTGCCAGCAGGGAGGGGAACTATGGCTACACCTTC

d_call: TRBD2
j_call: TRBJ2-7
v_call: TRBV5-6
clone_size: .
cdr3_aa: CASSLGSASGSYEQYF
cdr3_nt: TGTGCCAGCAGCTTGGGATCGGCTAGCGGGAGCTACGAGCAGTACTTC

d_call: .
j_call: TRBJ2-2
v_call: TRBV2
clone_size: .
cdr3_aa: CASSVQGMTTGELFF
cdr3_nt: TGTGCCAGCAGTGTTCAGGGGATGACCACCGGGGAGCTGTTTTTT

d_call: .
j_call: TRBJ2-7
v_call: TRBV6-5
clone_size: .
cdr3_aa: CARGGRGGGLWF
cdr3_nt: TGTGCCCGCGGGGGCAGGGGGGGCGGATTGTGGTTC

d_call: .
j_call: TRBJ1-3
v_call: TRBV15
clone_size: .
cdr3_aa: CATSILTLSGNTIYF
cdr3_nt: TGTGCCACCAGCATCTTGACCCTCTCTGGAAACACCATATATTTT

d_call: TRBD1
j_call: TRBJ1-4
v_call: TRBV10-2
clone_size: .
cdr3_aa: CASSMGQGGEKLFF
cdr3_nt: TGCGCCAGCAGTATGGGACAGGGAGGTGAAAAACTGTTTTTT

d_call: TRBD1
j_call: TRBJ1-2
v_call: TRBV30
clone_size: few
cdr3_aa: CAWSPTGTLGYTF
cdr3_nt: TGTGCCTGGAGTCCGACAGGGACTTTGGGCTACACCTTC

d_call: TRBD1
j_call: TRBJ1-2
v_call: TRBV6-4
clone_size: .
cdr3_aa: CASSESGQPFPYGYTF
cdr3_nt: TGTGCCAGCAGTGAGTCGGGACAGCCATTTCCCTATGGCTACACCTTC

d_call: TRBD2
j_call: TRBJ2-3
v_call: TRBV9
clone_size: .
cdr3_aa: CASSVGTSGTDTQYF
cdr3_nt: TGTGCCAGCAGCGTCGGGACTAGCGGGACAGATACGCAGTATTTT

d_call: .
j_call: TRBJ2-4
v_call: TRBV10-3
clone_size: .
cdr3_aa: CAISESEGAAKNIQYF
cdr3_nt: TGTGCCATCAGTGAGTCGGAGGGTGCGGCCAAAAACATTCAGTACTTC

d_call: .
j_call: TRBJ2-6
v_call: TRBV7-6
clone_size: .
cdr3_aa: CASSLAGANVLTF
cdr3_nt: TGTGCCAGCAGCTTAGCAGGGGCCAACGTCCTGACTTTC

d_call: .
j_call: TRBJ2-7
v_call: TRBV21-1
clone_size: .
cdr3_aa: CASSNRYEQYF
cdr3_nt: TGTGCCAGCAGCAACCGCTACGAGCAGTACTTC

d_call: .
j_call: TRBJ2-1
v_call: TRBV9
clone_size: .
cdr3_aa: CASSVEGRGGNEQFF
cdr3_nt: TGTGCCAGCAGCGTAGAGGGCAGGGGGGGGAATGAGCAGTTCTTC

d_call: TRBD2
j_call: TRBJ2-2
v_call: TRBV12-5
clone_size: .
cdr3_aa: CASGGPGAGGPGGELFF
cdr3_nt: TGTGCTAGTGGGGGGCCGGGAGCGGGAGGGCCCGGCGGGGAGCTGTTTTTT

d_call: TRBD2
j_call: TRBJ2-1
v_call: TRBV11-1
clone_size: .
cdr3_aa: CASSKGTSGRLSEQFF
cdr3_nt: TGTGCCAGCAGCAAAGGGACTAGCGGGAGGTTAAGTGAGCAGTTCTTC

d_call: TRBD2
j_call: TRBJ2-2
v_call: TRBV5-1
clone_size: .
cdr3_aa: CASSRPGLAGAPGELFF
cdr3_nt: TGCGCCAGCAGCCGACCGGGACTAGCGGGAGCGCCCGGGGAGCTGTTTTTT

d_call: .
j_call: TRBJ2-7
v_call: TRBV11-2
clone_size: .
cdr3_aa: CASSQGSYEQYF
cdr3_nt: TGTGCCAGCAGCCAGGGTTCCTACGAGCAGTACTTC

d_call: .
j_call: TRBJ1-6
v_call: TRBV6-5
clone_size: .
cdr3_aa: CASSYRQNNSPLHF
cdr3_nt: TGTGCCAGCAGTTACCGACAGAATAATTCACCCCTCCACTTT

d_call: .
j_call: TRBJ1-2
v_call: TRBV6-5
clone_size: few
cdr3_aa: CASSWTELGYGYTF
cdr3_nt: TGTGCCAGCAGTTGGACGGAGCTAGGCTATGGCTACACCTTC

d_call: TRBD1
j_call: TRBJ1-5
v_call: TRBV6-5
clone_size: .
cdr3_aa: CASRRQGGSNQPQHF
cdr3_nt: TGTGCCAGCAGACGACAGGGAGGCAGCAATCAGCCCCAGCATTTT

d_call: TRBD1
j_call: TRBJ1-1
v_call: TRBV18
clone_size: .
cdr3_aa: CASSPRTGDTEAFF
cdr3_nt: TGTGCCAGCTCACCACGGACAGGGGACACTGAAGCTTTCTTT

d_call: .
j_call: TRBJ1-1
v_call: TRBV2
clone_size: .
cdr3_aa: CASSARVRSNTEAFF
cdr3_nt: TGTGCCAGCAGCGCCCGAGTCAGGTCGAACACTGAAGCTTTCTTT

d_call: TRBD2
j_call: TRBJ2-7
v_call: TRBV6-1
clone_size: .
cdr3_aa: CATNREGVPYEQYF
cdr3_nt: TGTGCCACCAACCGGGAGGGAGTTCCTTACGAGCAGTACTTC

d_call: .
j_call: TRBJ2-7
v_call: TRBV9
clone_size: .
cdr3_aa: CASSVEGDSTREQYF
cdr3_nt: TGTGCCAGCAGCGTGGAGGGGGATTCAACGCGGGAGCAGTACTTC

d_call: .
j_call: TRBJ1-5
v_call: TRBV5-1
clone_size: .
cdr3_aa: CASSLGQQKDQPQHF
cdr3_nt: TGCGCCAGCAGCTTGGGACAACAGAAGGATCAGCCCCAGCATTTT